These T cell receptor beta chains were read from a single sample in a study of blood T cell repertoires in COVID-19. Sequencing used immunoSEQ multiplex PCR; TCRdb keeps in-frame clones, though not all of them. The sample has 150,000 or so clones, about 90% seen once. Sequencing input: PBMCs or T cells enriched from blood (not recorded which). All receptors come from a woman between 40 and 50 years old who had been exposed to COVID-19. Each CDR3 is given without its conserved first and last residue.

v_gene: TRBV2
CDR3aa: ASSDMTSYPETQY

v_gene: TRBV25-1
CDR3aa: ASSYTSGSETGELF

v_gene: TRBV3-1/TRBV3-2
CDR3aa: ASSQGDKGLYNEQF

v_gene: TRBV5-4
CDR3aa: ASSLGSAPLH

v_gene: TRBV5-1
CDR3aa: ASSLEDRGIEAF

v_gene: TRBV5-8
CDR3aa: ASTRTGYGYT

v_gene: TRBV7-9
CDR3aa: ASSLDRASGNTIY

v_gene: TRBV4-2
CDR3aa: ASSQDNNYGYT

v_gene: TRBV19
CDR3aa: ASSIGGDSHTQY

v_gene: TRBV2
CDR3aa: ASSDGFRGARYEQY

v_gene: TRBV5-1
CDR3aa: ASSSEGRSGGVRSTDTQY

v_gene: TRBV5-1
CDR3aa: ASSLTLQDSGNTIY

v_gene: TRBV10-1
CDR3aa: ASILPGQGYEQY

v_gene: TRBV27
CDR3aa: ASSFFGGSAELF

v_gene: TRBV10-3
CDR3aa: AISEVRGIAQY

v_gene: TRBV9
CDR3aa: ASSVELTGSTGELF

v_gene: TRBV28
CDR3aa: ASSSYSGESPLH

v_gene: TRBV28
CDR3aa: ASSFPYRGRYGYT

v_gene: TRBV3-1/TRBV3-2
CDR3aa: ASSPQTGSIQPQH

v_gene: TRBV11-2
CDR3aa: ASSSLTSGGSDEQF

v_gene: TRBV6-2/TRBV6-3
CDR3aa: ASSYSGTSGGASTDTQY

v_gene: TRBV11-1
CDR3aa: ASSLNLPGNEQY

v_gene: TRBV2
CDR3aa: ASSPSRDTQY

v_gene: TRBV4-3
CDR3aa: ASSQELGRLNQPQH

v_gene: TRBV25-1
CDR3aa: ASSELEENEQF

v_gene: TRBV11-2
CDR3aa: ASDVGVGTQY

v_gene: TRBV7-8
CDR3aa: ASSLARDGRTEAF

v_gene: TRBV27
CDR3aa: ASRQGITGELF

v_gene: TRBV6-5
CDR3aa: ASQDRGGANYGYT

v_gene: TRBV5-4
CDR3aa: ASSLDRINEQF

v_gene: TRBV5-4
CDR3aa: ASSLEPGTQMNTEAF

v_gene: TRBV6-5
CDR3aa: ASSSRQGLINQPQH

v_gene: TRBV9
CDR3aa: ASSVEGVREQY

v_gene: TRBV19
CDR3aa: ASSYGTWNTGELF

v_gene: TRBV5-4
CDR3aa: ASSLRTGTDTQY

v_gene: TRBV3-1/TRBV3-2
CDR3aa: ASSQDFGGDRENTEAF

v_gene: TRBV5-6
CDR3aa: ASSWYDKANTEAF

v_gene: TRBV9
CDR3aa: ASSSAQRIDNEQF

v_gene: TRBV7-8
CDR3aa: ASSPRTGAYNSPLH

v_gene: TRBV7-7
CDR3aa: ASSPRMRGSSDQTQY

v_gene: TRBV6-5
CDR3aa: ASSYGAGGGYEQY